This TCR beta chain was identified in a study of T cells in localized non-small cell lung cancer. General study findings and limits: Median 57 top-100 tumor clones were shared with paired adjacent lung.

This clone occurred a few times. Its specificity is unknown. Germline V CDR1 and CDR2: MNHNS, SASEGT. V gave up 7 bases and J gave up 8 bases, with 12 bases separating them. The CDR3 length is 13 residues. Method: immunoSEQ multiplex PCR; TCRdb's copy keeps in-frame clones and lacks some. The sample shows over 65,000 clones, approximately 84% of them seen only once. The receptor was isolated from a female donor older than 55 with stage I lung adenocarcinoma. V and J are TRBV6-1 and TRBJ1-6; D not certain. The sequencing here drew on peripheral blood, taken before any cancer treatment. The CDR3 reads CASKTPSYSPLHF. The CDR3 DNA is TGTGCCAGCAAAACCCCAAGTTATTCACCCCTCCACTTT.